This TCR beta chain was profiled in a study of control samples from healthy donors and cancer patients (dated by TCRdb to about 2020). Libraries were built with the immunoSEQ multiplex PCR assay. Sourced from immuneACCESS, this table was stored by TCRdb with only in-frame sequences that have V and J called. A share of the clones is absent; for the studies checked, an unresolved V gene accounts for under half, and the remainder has no known explanation. The sample table lists around 58,000 clones, 70% to 90% of them with a count of one. The ten largest make up roughly 3.8% of the sample. The CDR3, from cysteine to phenylalanine, totals 14 residues. The sequence is cut down to CDR3 DNA, 42 bases in frame from base 1. CDR1 and CDR2 are drawn from the germline V gene: MNHEY, SVGAGI. The V end gives up 4 bases and the J end 7 bases, leaving 3 bases in the junction not matched to a gene. This clone was seen a single time. What this receptor recognizes is not known. No base qualities exist here, and no much larger clone lies one base off it.

Sequencing input: blood. The receptor comes from a middle-aged man in good health. The rearrangement combines TRBV6-5 with TRBJ1-3, with 11 bases matching TRBD1. The nucleotide sequence reads as follows: TGTGCCAGCAGTTTCCGGACAGGGGGCAACACCATATATTTT. Its amino acids are CASSFRTGGNTIYF.